The rows below give T cell receptor beta chains drawn from one sample of a study of blood T cell repertoires in COVID-19. Method: immunoSEQ multiplex PCR; TCRdb's copy keeps in-frame clones and lacks some. Here the sample spans 9,000 to 15,000 clones, approximately 85% being singletons. The sample was peripheral blood. These receptors all come from a human donor in a cohort sampled during active COVID-19. CDR3s leave out the opening cysteine and the closing phenylalanine or tryptophan.

J | V | CDR3
TRBJ2-2 | TRBV2 | ASREETSVPGELF
TRBJ1-1 | TRBV10-3 | AISESQNFGGARTEAF
TRBJ2-2 | TRBV7-7 | ASRPGAITGELF
TRBJ1-1 | TRBV3-1/TRBV3-2 | ASSQDSGETEAF
TRBJ1-5 | TRBV6-2/TRBV6-3 | ASSYSPWTGVTQPQH
TRBJ2-7 | TRBV10-1 | ASSAYRDSSYEQY
TRBJ1-1 | TRBV28 | ASSSSPRQGTAF
TRBJ2-2 | TRBV27 | ASSFLGQGRTGELF
TRBJ1-2 | TRBV29-1 | SVAPDRVNGYT
TRBJ2-7 | TRBV7-2 | ASSHTSGVSYEQY
TRBJ2-6 | TRBV15 | ATSEGTAKLSGANVLT
TRBJ1-4 | TRBV28 | ASSPRLPTNEKLF
TRBJ1-2 | TRBV23-1 | ANHRDEAVYGYT
TRBJ1-6 | TRBV5-1 | ASSPGQNNSPLH
TRBJ2-3 | TRBV7-9 | ASSLGQGYTDTQY
TRBJ1-2 | TRBV4-2 | ASSQGGGKGAYGYT
TRBJ1-2 | TRBV6-5 | ASSQRTGYGYT
TRBJ2-2 | TRBV3-1/TRBV3-2 | ASSRATGFNTGELF
TRBJ2-2 | TRBV6-5 | ASKGTGYTGELF
TRBJ2-1 | TRBV11-3 | ASSSGQGSYNEQF
TRBJ1-4 | TRBV15 | ATSFRRQGPGEKLF
TRBJ1-1 | TRBV7-9 | ASSPDSDRSEAF
TRBJ2-7 | TRBV5-1 | ASSQTGTKSSYEQY
TRBJ2-3 | TRBV13 | ASSFERGTDTQY
TRBJ2-7 | TRBV5-1 | ASSFAISGTYEQY
TRBJ1-1 | TRBV9 | ASSGPDTVTEAF
TRBJ2-1 | TRBV4-1 | ASSQQYGRSYNEQF
TRBJ2-1 | TRBV19 | ASKVAGGPYEQF
TRBJ1-6 | TRBV9 | ASSVGERQEQLSGTVDSPLH
TRBJ1-2 | TRBV12-3/TRBV12-4 | ASSLARVDGYT
TRBJ2-7 | TRBV2 | ASSEQLVASYEQY
TRBJ1-4 | TRBV2 | ASSEAPGQGLNEKLF
TRBJ2-1 | TRBV5-1 | ASSTGTGGTEQF
TRBJ1-2 | TRBV4-3 | ASSPGQGGANYGYT
TRBJ2-4 | TRBV7-3 | ASSLMGRGGDIQY
TRBJ2-3 | TRBV3-1/TRBV3-2 | ARGLAGGPAPSTDTQY
TRBJ1-3 | TRBV7-3 | ASSLMPGSSGNTIY
TRBJ1-1 | TRBV7-3 | ASSPDRVAEAF
TRBJ2-3 | TRBV5-1 | ASSLGLAGASDTQY